The clone carrying this T cell receptor (beta chain) appeared once. The data belong to a study of technical replicates of blood from a few donors. Germline loops: CDR1 SGHNT, CDR2 YYREEE (reference sequence). V dropped 2 bases and J dropped 5; count of bases not matched to a gene: 9. The CDR3 contains 15 residues. Data came from immunoSEQ multiplex PCR; TCRdb stores just in-frame clones and leaves some out. This table has around 83,000 clones, approximately 92% appearing once. Sequenced sample: T cells isolated from PBMCs. The chain employs TRBV5-4 and TRBJ2-5; 7 bases are shared with TRBD1. This TCR came from a human donor in good health. For the CDR3, the DNA is TGTGCCAGCAGCTTAAGCCGACAGGGAACGGAGACCCAGTACTTC. As protein: CASSLSRQGTETQYF. Supplemented by reference TRBV5-4 and TRBJ2-5, the full variable domain reads ETGVTQSPTHLIKTRGQQVTLRCSSQSGHNTVSWYQQALGQGPQFIFQYYREEENGRGNFPPRFSGLQFPNYSSELNVNALELDDSALYLCASSLSRQGTETQYFGPGTRLLVL.